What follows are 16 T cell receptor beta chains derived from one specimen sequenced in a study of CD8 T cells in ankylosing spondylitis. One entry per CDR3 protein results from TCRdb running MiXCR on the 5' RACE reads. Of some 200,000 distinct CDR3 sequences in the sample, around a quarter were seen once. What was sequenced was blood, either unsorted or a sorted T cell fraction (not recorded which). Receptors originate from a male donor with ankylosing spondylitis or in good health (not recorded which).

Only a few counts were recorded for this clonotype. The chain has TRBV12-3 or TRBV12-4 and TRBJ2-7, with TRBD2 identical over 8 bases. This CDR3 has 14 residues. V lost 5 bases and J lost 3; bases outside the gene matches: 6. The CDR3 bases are TGTGCCAGCAGTCGCAGACTAGCGAGCTACGAGCAGTACTTC. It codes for CASSRRLASYEQYF.

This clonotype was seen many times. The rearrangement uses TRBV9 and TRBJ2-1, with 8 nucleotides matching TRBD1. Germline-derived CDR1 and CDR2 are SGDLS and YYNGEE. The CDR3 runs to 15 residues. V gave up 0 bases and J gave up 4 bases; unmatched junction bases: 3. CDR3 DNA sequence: TGTGCCAGCAGCGTAGAGGACAGGGCTTACAATGAGCAGTTCTTC. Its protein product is CASSVEDRAYNEQFF. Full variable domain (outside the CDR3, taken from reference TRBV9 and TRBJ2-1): DSGVTQTPKHLITATGQRVTLRCSPRSGDLSVYWYQQSLDQGLQFLIQYYNGEERAKGNILERFSAQQFPDLHSELNLSSLELGDSALYFCASSVEDRAYNEQFFGPGTRLTVL.

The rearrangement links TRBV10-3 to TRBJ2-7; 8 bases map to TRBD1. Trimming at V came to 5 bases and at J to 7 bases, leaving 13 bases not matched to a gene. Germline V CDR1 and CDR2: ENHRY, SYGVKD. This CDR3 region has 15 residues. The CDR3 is CAISTGQGGPTEQYF. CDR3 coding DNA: TGTGCCATCAGTACCGGACAGGGTGGGCCTACTGAGCAGTACTTC.

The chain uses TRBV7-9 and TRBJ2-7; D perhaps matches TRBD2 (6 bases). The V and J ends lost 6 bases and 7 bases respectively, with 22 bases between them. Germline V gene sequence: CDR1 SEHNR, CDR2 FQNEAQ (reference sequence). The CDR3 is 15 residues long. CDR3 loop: CASRNERERKGEQYF. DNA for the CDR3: TGTGCCAGCAGGAATGAACGGGAGAGGAAGGGGGAGCAGTACTTC.

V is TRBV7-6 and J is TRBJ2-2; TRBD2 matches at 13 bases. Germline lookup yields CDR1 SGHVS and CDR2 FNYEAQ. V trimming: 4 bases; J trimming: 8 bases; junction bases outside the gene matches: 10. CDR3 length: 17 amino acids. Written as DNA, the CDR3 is TGTGCCAGCAGCTCAGACCCCGGACTAGCGGGAGTAGGGGAGCTGTTTTTT. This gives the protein CASSSDPGLAGVGELFF. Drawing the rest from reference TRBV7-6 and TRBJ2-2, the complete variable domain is GAGVSQSPRYKVTKRGQDVALRCDPISGHVSLYWYRQALGQGPEFLTYFNYEAQQDKSGLPNDRFSAERPEGSISTLTIQRTEQRDSAMYRCASSSDPGLAGVGELFFGEGSRLTVL.

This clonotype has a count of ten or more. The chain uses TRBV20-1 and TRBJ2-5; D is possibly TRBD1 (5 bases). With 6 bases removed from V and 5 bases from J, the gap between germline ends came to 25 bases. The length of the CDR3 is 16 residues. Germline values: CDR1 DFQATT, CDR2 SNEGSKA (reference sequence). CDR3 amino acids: CSAPDPAAGLTETQYF. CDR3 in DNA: TGCAGTGCCCCTGACCCGGCCGCAGGGTTGACGGAGACCCAGTACTTC.

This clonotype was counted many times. DNA for the CDR3: TGCGCCAGCAGACAGGACAGTGGGGATGGAAACACCATATATTTT. Encoded protein: CASRQDSGDGNTIYF. This chain connects TRBV5-1 to TRBJ1-3, with D perhaps TRBD1 (6 bases). Germline values: CDR1 SGHRS, CDR2 YFSETQ. The CDR3 contains 15 residues. Trimming took off 5 bases at V and 3 bases at J, with 15 bases between the two ends.

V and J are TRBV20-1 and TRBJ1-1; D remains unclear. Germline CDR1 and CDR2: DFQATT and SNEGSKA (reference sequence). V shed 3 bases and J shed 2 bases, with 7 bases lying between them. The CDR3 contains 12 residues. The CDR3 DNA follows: TGCAGTGCTAGTCTCAGTAACACTGAAGCTTTCTTT. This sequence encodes CSASLSNTEAFF.

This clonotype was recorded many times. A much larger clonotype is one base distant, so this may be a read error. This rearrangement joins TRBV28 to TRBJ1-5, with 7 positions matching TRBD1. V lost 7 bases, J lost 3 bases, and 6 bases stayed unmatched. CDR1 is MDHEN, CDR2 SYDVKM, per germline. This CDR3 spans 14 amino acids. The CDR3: CASKNRGDNQPQHF. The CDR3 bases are TGTGCCAGCAAGAACAGGGGCGACAATCAGCCCCAGCATTTT. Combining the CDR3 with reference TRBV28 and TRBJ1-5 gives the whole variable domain DVKVTQSSRYLVKRTGEKVFLECVQDMDHENMFWYRQDPGLGLRLIYFSYDVKMKEKGDIPEGYSVSREKKERFSLILESASTNQTSMYLCASKNRGDNQPQHFGDGTRLSIL.

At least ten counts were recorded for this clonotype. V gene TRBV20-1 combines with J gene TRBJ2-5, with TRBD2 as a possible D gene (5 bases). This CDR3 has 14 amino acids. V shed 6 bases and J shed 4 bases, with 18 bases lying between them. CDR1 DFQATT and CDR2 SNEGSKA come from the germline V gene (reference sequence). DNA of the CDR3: TGCAGTGCCACAGTTGGGAGAGGAGCAGAGACCCAGTACTTC. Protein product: CSATVGRGAETQYF.

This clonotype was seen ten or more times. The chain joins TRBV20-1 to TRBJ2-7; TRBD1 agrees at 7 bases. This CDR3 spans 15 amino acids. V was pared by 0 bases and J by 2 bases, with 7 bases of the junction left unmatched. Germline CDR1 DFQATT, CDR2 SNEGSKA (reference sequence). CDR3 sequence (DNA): TGCAGTGCTAGAGAGGGACAGCTTGGGGCCTACGAGCAGTACTTC. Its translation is CSAREGQLGAYEQYF.

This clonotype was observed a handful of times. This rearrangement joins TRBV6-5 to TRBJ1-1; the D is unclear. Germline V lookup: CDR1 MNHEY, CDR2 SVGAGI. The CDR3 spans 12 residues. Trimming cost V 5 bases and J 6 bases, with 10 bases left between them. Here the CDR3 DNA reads TGTGCCAGCAGTACGATCGGGTCTGAAGCTTTCTTT. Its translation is CASSTIGSEAFF.

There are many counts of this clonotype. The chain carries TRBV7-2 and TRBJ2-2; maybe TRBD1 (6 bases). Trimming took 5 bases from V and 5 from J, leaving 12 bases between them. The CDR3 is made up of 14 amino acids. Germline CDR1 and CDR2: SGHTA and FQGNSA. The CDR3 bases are TGTGCCAGCAGCCCGGACAGATATACCGGGGAGCTGTTTTTT. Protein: CASSPDRYTGELFF.

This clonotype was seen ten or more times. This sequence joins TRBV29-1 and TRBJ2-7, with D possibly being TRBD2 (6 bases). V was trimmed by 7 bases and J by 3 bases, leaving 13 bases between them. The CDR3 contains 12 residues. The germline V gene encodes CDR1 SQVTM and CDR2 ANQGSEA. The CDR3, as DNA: TGCAGCGCCACGCAGGAGGGCTACGAGCAGTACTTC. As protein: CSATQEGYEQYF.

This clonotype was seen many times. Here the CDR3 DNA reads TGCAGTGCTAGTGCCAGGGCAGAGACCCAGTACTTC. Translating it yields CSASARAETQYF. This rearrangement joins TRBV20-1 to TRBJ2-5; D is perhaps TRBD1 (5 bases). Trimming shortened V by 3 bases and J by 4 bases, and 9 bases separated the two germline ends. The V gene's germline CDR1 is DFQATT and CDR2 SNEGSKA (reference sequence). The CDR3 loop spans 12 amino acids.

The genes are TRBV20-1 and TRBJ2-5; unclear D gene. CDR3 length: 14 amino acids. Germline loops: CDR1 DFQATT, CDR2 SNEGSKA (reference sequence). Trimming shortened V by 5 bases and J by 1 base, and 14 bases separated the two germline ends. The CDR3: CSAPPWATQETQYF. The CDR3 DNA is TGCAGTGCTCCCCCGTGGGCCACCCAAGAGACCCAGTACTTC.